This T cell receptor beta chain was documented in a study of beta chain features in type 1 diabetes. Study-wide findings and caveats: The study found moderately but significantly shorter TCRB CDR3s in all four CD4+ subsets of Type 1 diabetes patients.

For this clone: What it binds is unknown.

Isolated RNA was reverse transcribed in full, so expressed TCRB transcripts were sequenced. The table came from immunoSEQ multiplex PCR; TCRdb's copy has only in-frame clones and leaves some out. The profile shows 390,000 or so clones, approximately 15% of them singletons. The sequencing input was naive CD4+ T cells from blood. The sequence came from a man younger than 45 in good health.

Here the CDR3 reads CASRIGGPQETQYF. The CDR3 DNA reads TGCGCCAGCAGAATCGGGGGGCCCCAAGAGACCCAGTACTTC. The chain combines TRBV5-1 with TRBJ2-5; D might be TRBD2 (7 bases). The CDR3 spans 14 residues. The V gene's germline CDR1 is SGHRS and CDR2 YFSETQ. Trimming left V 5 bases short and J 1 base short, with 12 bases between.